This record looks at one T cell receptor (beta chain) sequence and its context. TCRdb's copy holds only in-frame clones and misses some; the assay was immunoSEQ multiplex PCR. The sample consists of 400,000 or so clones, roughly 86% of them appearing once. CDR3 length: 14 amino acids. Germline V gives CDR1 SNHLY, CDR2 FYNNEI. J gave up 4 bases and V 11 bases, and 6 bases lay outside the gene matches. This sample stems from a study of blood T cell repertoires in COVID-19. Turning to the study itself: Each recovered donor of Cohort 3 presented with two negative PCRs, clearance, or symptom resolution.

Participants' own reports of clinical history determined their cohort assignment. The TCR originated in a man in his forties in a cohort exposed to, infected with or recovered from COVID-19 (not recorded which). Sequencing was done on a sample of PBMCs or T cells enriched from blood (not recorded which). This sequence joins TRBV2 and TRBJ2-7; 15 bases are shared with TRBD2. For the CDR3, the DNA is TGTGCCGGCGGGACTAGCGGGAGGCAATACGAGCAGTACTTC. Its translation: CAGGTSGRQYEQYF.